Here is one T cell receptor (beta chain) with its context. This clonotype occurred a few times. Its binding antigen is unknown. Within one base of it there is no much larger clone, and no base qualities were kept. The germline V gene sets CDR1 to SGHRS and CDR2 to YFSETQ. The CDR3 spans 15 residues, from the cysteine through the phenylalanine. CDR3 DNA only is kept here, 45 bases in frame from base 1. V ends up 5 bases short and J 3 bases short, with an unmatched junction base count of 11. This entry is derived from a study of post-analysis software for immune sequencing data (dated by TCRdb to about 2015). For context, the study as a whole: The recorded disease courses included relapsing-remitting, secondary progressive and progressive-relapsing multiple sclerosis, and some patients had no subtype annotation. A subset of samples was prepared in parallel using single-end sample barcoding, then pooled and co-amplified after Illumina adapter ligation. The patient repertoires were compared against roughly 12 previously published healthy control repertoires obtained from donors aged 6 to 25 years. Results the study describes overall, beyond this receptor: Direct clustering with F measure revealed strong co-clustering of samples prepared in the same batch, which led to a batch-effect correction. The multiple sclerosis patient group was slightly younger than the control group. Significantly higher frequencies in patients than in controls were found for a few TRBV segments, including TRBV5-6, TRBV5-1 and TRBV20-1. Normalized Chao1 diversity was significantly lower in multiple sclerosis patients than controls, suggesting substantial peripheral T-cell clonal expansion.

To demonstrate the VDJtools post-analysis software, the study profiled TCR beta repertoires from the peripheral blood of 13 young patients with multiple sclerosis. The multiple sclerosis patients were children and adolescents between roughly 6 and 17 years of age. Library preparation used PCR. Data came from an Illumina HiSeq 2500. To reduce PCR and sequencing biases, unique molecular identifiers were incorporated into the TCR beta cDNA libraries. About 500,000 cDNA molecules were obtained for every 1 to 10 million input T cells, so each molecule roughly corresponded to one T cell. Patient libraries were prepared and sequenced with the same protocol used for the earlier healthy control dataset. Samples belonging to the same batch were prepared together, multiplexed and sequenced on a shared HiSeq lane. The original methods were these. Raw barcoded reads were processed with MIGEC, discarding single-read molecular identifier groups before consensus assembly and CDR3 extraction. VDJtools was used for post-analysis of the clonotype tables, with diversity normalized by down-sampling every dataset to the smallest sample size. Repertoire overlap clustering matched CDR3 amino acid but not nucleotide sequences to correct batch-related cross-sample contamination. TCRdb reran the public reads through fastp at Q25 and MiXCR, keeping productive beta chains. Each CDR3 protein gets just one entry, which takes the most common genes and DNA from the rows behind it. In this record, the V and J calls reflect TCRdb's handling and not the investigators' own analysis. In this sample the table shows fewer than 850,000 distinct CDR3 sequences, roughly 27% of which occur a single time. The top ten clones comprise under 0.7% of the sample.

This TCR came from a girl aged 10-17 years with multiple sclerosis. Sequences were obtained from blood. The rearranged segments are TRBV5-1 and TRBJ2-7; 7 central nucleotides agree with TRBD1. At the DNA level, the sequence is TGCGCCAGCAGACTTCTGGGGGACAGCCACTACGAGCAGTACTTC. The encoded protein is CASRLLGDSHYEQYF.